The 22 T cell receptor beta chains below all came from one sample that was sequenced in a study of lymphopenia after photon versus proton radiotherapy. Using immunoSEQ multiplex PCR, the repertoire was profiled, and TCRdb retains in-frame clones only, with some absent. The sample has roughly 61,000 clones, roughly 87% seen once. The source was peripheral blood, collected from a patient treated with proton-based radiotherapy. These receptor sequences come from an elderly man with esophageal cancer.

The chain employs TRBV30 and TRBJ2-7, with 8 bases matching TRBD1. This CDR3 is 13 amino acids long. Germline trimming cut 7 bases from V and 5 bases from J; bases unmatched to any gene: 10. Germline CDR1 GTSNPN, CDR2 SVGIG (reference sequence). CDR3 sequence: CALSTGGFNEQYF. Written as DNA, the CDR3 is TGTGCCTTAAGTACAGGGGGGTTCAACGAGCAGTACTTC.

In the case of this clone: This probably arose from a read error, given a far larger clone one base away. Additional DNA sequences in this sample encode the identical CDR3. V gene TRBV10-2 combines with J gene TRBJ2-6; perhaps TRBD1 as D (6 bases). CDR1 WSHSY and CDR2 SAAADI come from the germline V gene. This CDR3 comprises 15 residues. V gave up 3 bases and J gave up 3 bases, with 9 bases separating them. Written as DNA, the CDR3 is TGCGCCAGCAGTGAACAGGGCTATGGGGCCAACGTCCTGACTTTC. It specifies CASSEQGYGANVLTF.

V usage is TRBV7-2 and J usage is TRBJ1-4; D gene ambiguous. The CDR3 runs 15 residues. V lost 2 bases and J 1 base, leaving 8 bases between the germline ends. Germline V gene lookup returns CDR1 SGHTA and CDR2 FQGNSA. The CDR3 DNA is TGTGCCAGCAGCTTAACCGGGTTAACTAATGAAAAACTGTTTTTT. This encodes CASSLTGLTNEKLFF.

This chain connects TRBV6-6 to TRBJ1-5, with no clear D. The CDR3 totals 13 residues. Germline CDR1 is MNHNY and CDR2 is SVGAGI (reference sequence). V was cut by 6 bases and J by 11 bases, with 17 bases left in between. CDR3 region: CASSPSLFGAQHF. In nucleotides, the CDR3 is TGTGCCAGCAGCCCATCCCTGTTTGGGGCCCAGCATTTT.

This rearrangement joins TRBV27 to TRBJ2-7; 7 nucleotides align to TRBD1. The junction had 5 bases not matched to a gene; V was cut back by 5 bases and J by 1 base. Germline V lookup: CDR1 MNHEY, CDR2 SMNVEV (reference sequence). This CDR3 spans 14 amino acids. The CDR3, as DNA: TGTGCCAGCAGTAAACAGGGGTATTCCTACGAGCAGTACTTC. Its protein product is CASSKQGYSYEQYF.

Only a few counts were recorded for this clone. The chain has TRBV11-1 and TRBJ2-5; 8 nucleotides match TRBD2. This CDR3 is built from 16 residues. J lost 1 base, V lost 5 bases, and 9 bases had no gene match. Germline V gene lookup returns CDR1 SGHAT and CDR2 FQDESV (reference sequence). The DNA of the CDR3 is TGTGCCAGCAGCCCTGGACTAGCCTCAGCCCAAGAGACCCAGTACTTC. Amino acid sequence: CASSPGLASAQETQYF.

This chain joins TRBV30 and TRBJ1-1; TRBD1 is a possible D gene (6 bases). The V gene's germline CDR1 is GTSNPN and CDR2 SVGIG (reference sequence). V was shortened by 4 bases and J by 2 bases, with 20 bases between the two germline ends. The CDR3 covers 16 residues. CDR3 sequence reads: CAWTFPDKGGNTEAFF. Written as DNA, the CDR3 is TGTGCCTGGACCTTTCCGGACAAAGGGGGTAACACTGAAGCTTTCTTT. The entire variable domain, with the rest obtained from reference TRBV30 and TRBJ1-1, is as follows: SQTIHQWPATLVQPVGSPLSLECTVEGTSNPNLYWYRQAAGRGLQLLFYSVGIGQISSEVPQNLSASRPQDRQFILSSKKLLLSDSGFYLCAWTFPDKGGNTEAFFGQGTRLTVV.

This clone has more than one count but fewer than ten. This chain links TRBV5-5 with TRBJ2-5, with TRBD1 identical over 7 bases. CDR3 length: 15 amino acids. The V and J ends lost 5 bases and 2 bases, in that order; junction bases with no gene match: 9. Germline V lookup: CDR1 SGHKS, CDR2 YYEKEE (reference sequence). The CDR3 region is CASSPLPGQQETQYF. CDR3 DNA: TGTGCCAGCAGTCCCTTACCGGGACAGCAAGAGACCCAGTACTTC.

The chain carries TRBV7-2 and TRBJ2-5; D is perhaps TRBD2 (6 bases). Germline V gene sequence: CDR1 SGHTA, CDR2 FQGNSA. Between the trimmed V and J ends, which lost 1 base and 2 bases, there was a span of 11 bases. This CDR3 contains 15 residues. CDR3 loop: CASSLEGGGQETQYF. CDR3 in DNA: TGTGCCAGCAGCTTAGAGGGAGGCGGACAAGAGACCCAGTACTTC.

V is TRBV7-2 and J is TRBJ2-7, with 8 nucleotides matching TRBD1. The ends lost 3 bases at V and 6 bases at J; junction bases unmatched: 4. The germline gives CDR1 SGHTA, CDR2 FQGNSA. The CDR3 extends over 13 amino acids. CDR3 coding DNA: TGTGCCAGCAGCTTCGCGACAGGGGCCGAGCAGTACTTC. This sequence encodes CASSFATGAEQYF.

The rearrangement joins TRBV5-1 to TRBJ1-5, with unresolved D. CDR3 size: 15 residues. Germline loops: CDR1 SGHRS, CDR2 YFSETQ. V was cut by 1 base and J by 3 bases, with 11 bases left in between. CDR3 residues: CASSLSWGDNQPQHF. The DNA for the CDR3 is TGCGCCAGCAGCTTGAGTTGGGGAGACAATCAGCCCCAGCATTTT.

This chain connects TRBV7-9 to TRBJ1-2, with TRBD1 as a possible D gene (5 bases). The CDR3 sequence is 14 residues long. Germline V lookup: CDR1 SEHNR, CDR2 FQNEAQ (reference sequence). V dropped 5 bases and J dropped 7 bases, with 17 bases sitting between them. CDR3: CASSPGTHRPGYTF. The DNA for the CDR3 is TGTGCCAGCAGCCCAGGGACCCACAGGCCTGGCTACACCTTC.

As DNA, the CDR3 is TGTGCCAGTAATGGGGGAGCGACAGATACGCAGTATTTT. This translates into CASNGGATDTQYF. The chain has TRBV19 and TRBJ2-3; D possibly uses TRBD1 or TRBD2 (5 bases each). The CDR3 loop spans 13 amino acids. CDR1 is LNHDA, CDR2 SQIVND, per germline (reference sequence). The ends were cut back, 7 bases at V and 3 bases at J, with 11 bases in the middle.

A single count supports this clone. The chain is built from TRBV7-2 and TRBJ2-3, with 8 bases fitting TRBD2. The trim removed 0 bases at V and 1 base at J, leaving 15 bases unmatched. Germline V gene data show CDR1 as SGHTA and CDR2 as FQGNSA. The CDR3 consists of 20 residues. CDR3 amino acids: CASSLALLAGNWYGTDTQYF. DNA of the CDR3: TGTGCCAGCAGCTTAGCGCTCTTAGCGGGAAATTGGTACGGCACAGATACGCAGTATTTT.

This chain links TRBV5-4 with TRBJ1-1; no firm D call. Per germline, CDR1 SGHNT and CDR2 YYREEE (reference sequence). Trimming left V 4 bases short and J 4 bases short, with 17 bases between. This CDR3 region has 15 residues. The CDR3 sequence: CASSPNAVGGTEAFF. In DNA, the CDR3 is TGTGCCAGCAGCCCCAACGCGGTTGGCGGCACTGAAGCTTTCTTT. Complete variable domain (other parts from reference TRBV5-4 and TRBJ1-1): ETGVTQSPTHLIKTRGQQVTLRCSSQSGHNTVSWYQQALGQGPQFIFQYYREEENGRGNFPPRFSGLQFPNYSSELNVNALELDDSALYLCASSPNAVGGTEAFFGQGTRLTVV.

Here the CDR3 DNA reads TGTGCCAGCAGCTTAGCGCTAGGGGGGAGCTCCTACGAGCAGTACTTC. Amino acids: CASSLALGGSSYEQYF. The chain uses TRBV7-9 and TRBJ2-7; perhaps D is TRBD1 or TRBD2 (6 bases each). This CDR3 contains 16 residues. Trimming left V 0 bases short and J 0 bases short, with 12 bases between. Germline CDR1 is SEHNR and CDR2 is FQNEAQ (reference sequence).

The V gene is TRBV27, the J gene TRBJ2-1; D uncertain. Germline lookup yields CDR1 MNHEY and CDR2 SMNVEV (reference sequence). CDR3 length: 14 residues. Deletions cut 2 bases from V and 6 bases from J, with 11 bases between. CDR3 nucleotides: TGTGCCAGCAGTTTAGCCTCGACAAGCAATGAGCAGTTCTTC. It specifies CASSLASTSNEQFF.

CDR3 DNA sequence: TGTGCCAGCAGCCCCAGCGGGGTCTCCTACAATGAGCAGTTCTTC. It codes for CASSPSGVSYNEQFF. The chain recombines TRBV11-3 with TRBJ2-1, with 7 nucleotides matching TRBD2. V shed 5 bases and J 0 bases; nucleotides not matched to a gene: 4. CDR1 SGHNT and CDR2 YENEEA come from the germline V gene. The CDR3 sequence is 15 residues long.

The V and J genes are TRBV9 and TRBJ2-7; D may correspond to TRBD1 or TRBD2 (5 bases each). The CDR3 sequence is 15 residues long. V lost 4 bases and J 3 bases, leaving 17 bases between the germline ends. Germline CDR1 is SGDLS and CDR2 is YYNGEE. This CDR3 is CASSPQPGRGYEQYF. CDR3 sequence (DNA): TGTGCCAGCAGCCCCCAACCGGGACGCGGCTACGAGCAGTACTTC.

This clone was counted once. The chain couples TRBV19 to TRBJ2-7; weak D call: TRBD1 (5 bases). V lost 3 bases, J lost 1 base, and 10 bases lay in between. This CDR3 region has 14 residues. In germline, CDR1 is LNHDA, CDR2 SQIVND (reference sequence). The CDR3 is CASSMSQGSYEQYF. In nucleotides, the CDR3 is TGTGCCAGTAGTATGTCCCAGGGATCCTACGAGCAGTACTTC.

The gene calls are TRBV6-4 and TRBJ2-1, with 10 bases lining up with TRBD2. The CDR3 consists of 16 residues. Per the germline V gene, CDR1 is MRHNA and CDR2 is SNTAGT. Losses at the gene ends were 4 bases for V and 2 bases for J; bases not matched to a gene: 5. Written as DNA, the CDR3 is TGTGCCAGCAGTGCTTTAAGCGGGGGGGCCTACAATGAGCAGTTCTTC. This translates into CASSALSGGAYNEQFF.

This clone occurred once. This chain connects TRBV4-3 to TRBJ1-2; a possible D gene is TRBD1 (5 bases). This CDR3 has 14 amino acids. Trimming left V 0 bases short and J 4 bases short, with 9 bases between. Germline V gives CDR1 LGHNA, CDR2 YSLEER. The CDR3 loop reads CASSQDIQAYGYTF. CDR3 DNA: TGCGCCAGCAGCCAAGATATACAGGCCTATGGCTACACCTTC.